Below are 25 T cell receptor beta chains sequenced from a single sample in a study of molecular identifiers for immune sequencing clone quantification. TCRdb called the PCR reads again in MiXCR, with one record for every CDR3 protein. The sample consists of some 93,000 distinct CDR3 sequences, about 21% of them appearing once. Sequenced sample: naive CD8+ T cells from blood, with Jurkat cell RNA spiked in. Specified subset: FACS-sorted CD8+CD4-CCR7+CD45RA+ naive T cells. Every receptor here comes from a human donor in good health. Some libraries in this study had Jurkat cell RNA spiked in.

Only a few counts were recorded for this clonotype. The chain employs TRBV6-5 and TRBJ2-1; perhaps TRBD1 as D (6 bases). Germline V gene data show CDR1 as MNHEY and CDR2 as SVGAGI. V lost 2 bases and J 7 bases, leaving 15 bases between the germline ends. This CDR3 region has 15 residues. The CDR3 here is CASSYGTPRSNEQFF. CDR3 sequence (DNA): TGTGCCAGCAGTTACGGGACACCACGGTCTAATGAGCAGTTCTTC.

Note on this clonotype: This may arise from a read error, as a much more abundant clone is one base away. The chain has TRBV9 and TRBJ2-7; 8 nucleotides line up with TRBD1. V was clipped by 2 bases and J by 2 bases; unmatched bases: 3. CDR1 SGDLS and CDR2 YYNGEE come from the germline V gene. The CDR3 covers 14 residues. The CDR3 DNA is TGTGCCAGCAGCGTCGGACAGGGTACCTACGAGCAGTACTTC. This encodes CASSVGQGTYEQYF.

This CDR3 reads CASSLGELAGYTDTQYF. For the CDR3, the DNA is TGTGCCAGCAGCTTAGGAGAGCTAGCGGGGTACACAGATACGCAGTATTTT. The chain links TRBV7-9 to TRBJ2-3; TRBD2 matches 9 bases. With V trimmed by 1 base and J by 2 bases, 7 bases remained unmatched. This CDR3 has 17 residues. The germline V gene encodes CDR1 SEHNR and CDR2 FQNEAQ (reference sequence).

This clonotype was found many times. This chain joins TRBV13 and TRBJ1-2; 10 nucleotides align to TRBD1. The germline CDR1 and CDR2 sequences are PRHDT and FYEKMQ (reference sequence). CDR3 size: 17 residues. Trimming at V came to 4 bases and at J to 2 bases, leaving 10 bases not matched to a gene. The CDR3 spells CASSSDRGLGRNYGYTF. CDR3 DNA: TGTGCCAGCAGCTCCGACAGGGGGCTGGGGAGAAACTATGGCTACACCTTC.

This clonotype has at least ten counts. The chain recombines TRBV5-1 with TRBJ1-1; weak D call: TRBD1 (5 bases). Trimming stripped 1 base from V and 4 bases from J, with 11 bases between. Germline V gene sequence: CDR1 SGHRS, CDR2 YFSETQ. The CDR3 length is 14 residues. The CDR3 sequence: CASSLRTGTTEAFF. The CDR3 DNA sequence: TGCGCCAGCAGCTTGAGAACAGGCACCACTGAAGCTTTCTTT.

This clonotype was recorded at least ten times. No conserved phenylalanine or tryptophan is present at the end of the CDR3, so a read error is the likely explanation. The DNA is left out, because the CDR3 cannot be placed on it with certainty; the CDR3 is given as TCRdb lists it. The chain links TRBV6-2 or TRBV6-3 to TRBJ2-7; the tabulated D call, TRBD2, remains unverified against the DNA. A total of 12 residues make up the CDR3, ends included. Germline CDR1 is MNHEY and CDR2 is SVGEGT. The CDR3 sequence is CASSYDLAGDRD.

With regard to this clonotype: This clone may be a read error of a much larger clone one base away. The rearrangement uses TRBV19 and TRBJ1-1; D may be TRBD1 (5 bases). CDR1 is LNHDA, CDR2 SQIVND, per germline (reference sequence). The CDR3 totals 14 residues. The CDR3 DNA reads as TGTGCCAGTAGTATGTCAGGGATGAACACTGAAGCTTCCTTT. It codes for CASSMSGMNTEASF.

For this clonotype: This may arise from a read error, as a much more abundant clone is one base away. This chain connects TRBV6-5 to TRBJ2-7; 7 nucleotides match TRBD1. Germline lookup yields CDR1 MNHEY and CDR2 SVGAGI. The V gene end was trimmed by 8 bases and the J gene end by 3 bases; junction bases not matched to a gene: 7. This CDR3 contains 13 residues. The CDR3 region is CASGPGTVYEQYF. DNA for the CDR3: TGTGCCAGCGGCCCCGGGACAGTCTACGAGCAGTACTTC.

This clonotype was observed many times. The genes are TRBV7-9 and TRBJ2-7; the D gene is possibly TRBD1 (5 bases). The CDR3 sequence is 14 residues long. CDR1 and CDR2 from the germline V gene are SEHNR and FQNEAQ (reference sequence). V was clipped by 0 bases and J by 6 bases, with 12 bases between them. Here the CDR3 reads CASSLARQGTEQYF. CDR3 coding DNA: TGTGCCAGCAGCTTAGCGAGGCAGGGTACCGAGCAGTACTTC.

This clonotype appeared many times. The rearrangement uses TRBV27 and TRBJ1-4; TRBD1 might be the D (5 bases). Trimming took 1 base from V and 7 from J, leaving 19 bases between them. CDR1 MNHEY and CDR2 SMNVEV come from the germline V gene (reference sequence). CDR3 size: 17 residues. This CDR3 reads CASSLYAGITSSEKLFF. Here the CDR3 DNA reads TGTGCCAGCAGTTTATACGCAGGGATCACTTCAAGTGAAAAACTGTTTTTT. Supplemented by reference TRBV27 and TRBJ1-4, the full variable domain reads EAQVTQNPRYLITVTGKKLTVTCSQNMNHEYMSWYRQDPGLGLRQIYYSMNVEVTDKGDVPEGYKVSRKEKRNFPLILESPSPNQTSLYFCASSLYAGITSSEKLFFGSGTQLSVL.

This clonotype was counted at least ten times. This chain connects TRBV30 to TRBJ2-7; no firm D call. V shed 3 bases and J shed 3 bases, with 18 bases lying between them. The CDR3 is made up of 15 amino acids. CDR1 GTSNPN and CDR2 SVGIG come from the germline V gene (reference sequence). As DNA, the CDR3 is TGTGCCTGGAGCCTCTTCCCGGGCGGAATCTACGAGCAGTACTTC. This encodes CAWSLFPGGIYEQYF.

The chain is built from TRBV20-1 and TRBJ2-7; perhaps D is TRBD1 or TRBD2 (5 bases each). Germline CDR1 is DFQATT and CDR2 is SNEGSKA (reference sequence). Trimming shortened V by 3 bases and J by 0 bases, and 9 bases separated the two germline ends. This CDR3 is built from 13 residues. The CDR3 DNA follows: TGCAGTGCTAGGAGGGGCAGCTCCTACGAGCAGTACTTC. Amino acid sequence: CSARRGSSYEQYF.

Turning to this clonotype: A much larger clone lies one base from this, so it may be a read error. The rearrangement joins TRBV7-2 to TRBJ1-4; weak D call: TRBD1 (5 bases). There are 14 residues in the CDR3. V gave up 1 base and J gave up 10 bases, with 13 bases separating them. Germline CDR1 is SGHTA and CDR2 is FQGNSA. CDR3 protein: CASSLDGTAGKLFF. The CDR3 nucleotides are TGTGCCAGCAGCTTAGACGGGACGGCGGGAAAACTGTTTTTT.

For this clonotype: Likely a read error: the CDR3 ends without its conserved phenylalanine or tryptophan. This rearrangement joins TRBV27 to TRBJ2-7; D call uncertain. The CDR3 loop spans 12 amino acids. Trimming shortened V by 4 bases and J by 1 base, and 5 bases separated the two germline ends. CDR1 MNHEY and CDR2 SMNVEV come from the germline V gene (reference sequence). Here the CDR3 reads CASSSLSYEQYL. The CDR3 bases are TGTGCCAGCAGTTCCCTTTCCTACGAGCAGTACCTC.

This clonotype has at least ten counts. The genes are TRBV4-1 and TRBJ2-7; TRBD1 matches at 7 bases. J was trimmed by 2 bases and V by 1 base; bases with no gene match: 5. This CDR3 contains 15 residues. Per the germline V gene, CDR1 is MGHRA and CDR2 is YSYEKL. CDR3 DNA sequence: TGCGCCAGCAGCCAAGTACGGACAGGTGCCTACGAGCAGTACTTC. Translating it yields CASSQVRTGAYEQYF.

The table lists this clonotype with a few counts. The J gene is TRBJ2-3, the V gene TRBV19; D uncertain. V lost 2 bases and J lost 4, with 7 bases in between. In germline, CDR1 is LNHDA, CDR2 SQIVND (reference sequence). The CDR3 length is 13 residues. The CDR3 DNA sequence: TGTGCCAGTAGTATAAGGCACGCAGATACGCAGTATTTT. Residues: CASSIRHADTQYF.

To note about this clonotype: One junction end disagrees with the germline gene, perhaps due to a read error. The chain joins TRBV27 to TRBJ2-1; the D gene is possibly TRBD1 (6 bases). The CDR3 covers 16 residues. Germline values: CDR1 MNHEY, CDR2 SMNVEV (reference sequence). The CDR3 region is CASSLSIGGAYNEQSF. The CDR3 coding sequence is TGTGCCAGCAGTTTATCGATAGGGGGAGCCTACAATGAGCAGTCCTTC.

This clonotype was counted many times. The rearrangement uses TRBV19 and TRBJ2-7, with 13 bases aligning to TRBD2. The V and J ends lost 6 bases and 6 bases, in that order; junction bases with no gene match: 5. The germline V gene has CDR1 LNHDA and CDR2 SQIVND (reference sequence). This CDR3 is 14 amino acids long. This CDR3 reads CASSPGLAGFEQYF. In nucleotides, the CDR3 is TGTGCCAGTAGCCCGGGACTAGCGGGGTTCGAGCAGTACTTC.

Concerning this clonotype itself: An end of the junction differs from the germline gene, which may be a read error. This chain connects TRBV20-1 to TRBJ2-3; D may match TRBD1 or TRBD2 (5 bases each). The germline CDR1 and CDR2 sequences are DFQATT and SNEGSKA (reference sequence). The CDR3 covers 16 residues. In DNA form, the CDR3 reads TGCAGTGCTAGAGATGGGGACGGTTTTAGCACAGATATGCAGTATTTT. Translation gives CSARDGDGFSTDMQYF.

Points on this clonotype: The junction differs from germline at one of its ends, possibly a read error. The chain links TRBV9 to TRBJ2-7, with 8 positions matching TRBD1. Germline values: CDR1 SGDLS, CDR2 YYNGEE. This CDR3 is built from 14 residues. CDR3 amino acids: CASSAEGQVGEQNF. The CDR3, as DNA: TGTGCCAGCAGCGCCGAGGGACAGGTGGGCGAGCAGAACTTC.

A few counts support this clonotype. The chain couples TRBV7-9 to TRBJ2-7, with D possibly matching TRBD1 (5 bases). This CDR3 spans 15 amino acids. V lost 5 bases to trimming and J lost 2 bases, with 16 bases between them. Germline lookup yields CDR1 SEHNR and CDR2 FQNEAQ (reference sequence). The CDR3 region is CASSLTVDRPYEQYF. The CDR3 region has the DNA TGTGCCAGCAGCCTCACCGTCGACAGACCCTACGAGCAGTACTTC.

This chain links TRBV6-5 with TRBJ2-1; possibly TRBD2 for D (6 bases). Trimming took 3 bases from V and 10 from J, leaving 13 bases between them. CDR3 length: 13 amino acids. The V gene's germline CDR1 is MNHEY and CDR2 SVGAGI. The CDR3 reads CASSYRETKEQFF. CDR3 sequence (DNA): TGTGCCAGCAGTTATCGGGAGACTAAAGAGCAGTTCTTC.

This clonotype was counted at least ten times. The chain joins TRBV20-1 to TRBJ2-7, with D uncertain. The CDR3 spans 11 residues. V lost 6 bases and J 1 base, leaving 7 bases between the germline ends. Germline CDR1 and CDR2: DFQATT and SNEGSKA (reference sequence). Written as DNA, the CDR3 is TGCAGTGCAAGAAAGTCCTACGAGCAGTACTTC. This sequence encodes CSARKSYEQYF.

The sample holds many counts of this clonotype. The CDR3 DNA reads as TGTGCCAGCAGCTTAGTCGCGGGGCCTGGGGCCAACGTCCTGACTTTC. Residues: CASSLVAGPGANVLTF. V gene TRBV7-9 combines with J gene TRBJ2-6; TRBD2 is a possible D gene (6 bases). V was pared by 1 base and J by 2 bases, with 9 bases between. This CDR3 has 16 residues. CDR1 and CDR2 from the germline V gene are SEHNR and FQNEAQ (reference sequence).

This clonotype was detected many times. This chain joins TRBV12-3 or TRBV12-4 and TRBJ2-3; no definite D call. The CDR3 has 13 residues. The ends were cut back, 5 bases at V and 0 bases at J, with 6 bases in the middle. CDR3 sequence (DNA): TGTGCCAGCAGTCCTTCCAGCACAGATACGCAGTATTTT. Protein: CASSPSSTDTQYF.